Described below is a single T cell receptor (beta chain) sequence and its context. The antigen it recognizes is unknown. Base qualities are not recorded, but no much larger clone differs from it by a single base. The data belong to a study of blood T cell repertoires in COVID-19 (TCRdb year 2020). Background for the entire study: Samples from collaborators originated in the United States, Italy and Spain and spanned both the acute and convalescent phases of COVID-19. Where HLA class I and class II types were available, the types were taken from metadata supplied by the sample provider, not from assay-based typing. The samples were drawn from two sources: the first 160 participants of the ongoing ImmuneRACE study, and fewer than 1,500 subjects contributed by 6 global collaborators. A de-identified subject ID, COVID-19 status, age in years and sex were almost always included in the sample metadata. A freely available public database, intended as a resource for researchers studying the immune response to SARS-CoV-2, is where the repertoires were released. Deeply sampled blood TCRbeta repertoires from subjects exposed to, actively infected with, or recovered from COVID-19 were included in the dataset. The material from the prospective study consisted of cDNA or gDNA derived from T cells, B-cell-depleted T cells, or PBMCs.

TCRbeta CDR3 regions were amplified from genomic DNA by means of the immunoSEQ Assay, a bias-controlled multiplex PCR. The original pipeline was this. Nucleated cell counts per sample were estimated from amplification of reference gene primers within the assay. To quantify the absolute abundance of each unique TCRbeta CDR3 rearrangement, sequence reads were collapsed and filtered. For each sample, productive Simpson clonality was calculated as the square root of Simpson's diversity index across productive rearrangements. Imported from immuneACCESS, the table was reduced by TCRdb to in-frame sequences with V and J called. These copies leave out some clones; in studies compared against another copy, an unresolved V gene accounts for under half, and the cause of the remainder is not known. The DNA gave D and trimming, while V, J and clone size come from that table. The sample includes about 170,000 clones, with approximately 95% observed a single time. The ten largest clonotypes hold roughly 5% of the sample.

The research as a whole found: The amount of clinical and demographic metadata varied by source and participant and was provided uncurated.

Each collaborating institution followed its own protocols to collect whole blood in K2EDTA tubes. For TCRbeta analysis, collaborator samples were shipped as frozen whole blood, as isolated PBMCs, or as DNA extracted from either sample type. The CDR3 sequence holds 12 residues, the cysteine and phenylalanine included. The kept DNA is CDR3 alone, 36 bases in frame from the first base. Via the germline V gene (reference sequence), CDR1 is LGHDT and CDR2 YNNKEL. The germline V and J ends show losses of 7 bases and 7 bases respectively, and no gene match explains 5 bases of the junction. The clonotype was recovered from a woman between 45 and 60 years old with acute or convalescent COVID-19. The sample comprised peripheral blood. The receptor chain draws on TRBV3-1 (or the pseudogene TRBV3-2) and TRBJ1-2; TRBD1 fits 8 bases in the junction. The CDR3 sequence is CASKQGVSGYTF. The sequenced DNA is TGTGCCAGCAAACAGGGGGTCTCTGGCTACACCTTC.